This record looks at one T cell receptor (beta chain) sequence and its context. Other DNA sequences within the sample encode an identical CDR3. The data are from a study of blood T cell repertoires in COVID-19. Whole-study context: Sites in the United States, Italy and Spain provided acute and convalescent COVID-19 samples.

The data were produced by immunoSEQ multiplex PCR, yet TCRdb's version contains in-frame clones alone and is incomplete. The sample consists of 88,000 or so clones, roughly 80% of them appearing once. This receptor was identified in a human donor in a cohort sampled during active COVID-19. Sequencing was carried out using peripheral blood.

In DNA, the CDR3 is TGCGCCAGCAGCTTGCAACAGGGGAACACTGAAGCTTTCTTT. Protein: CASSLQQGNTEAFF. The chain is built from TRBV5-1 and TRBJ1-1; possible D gene TRBD1, 6 bases. Germline V gene lookup returns CDR1 SGHRS and CDR2 YFSETQ. The CDR3 sequence is 14 residues long. The V end was cut by 1 base, the J end by 1 base, with 8 bases between.